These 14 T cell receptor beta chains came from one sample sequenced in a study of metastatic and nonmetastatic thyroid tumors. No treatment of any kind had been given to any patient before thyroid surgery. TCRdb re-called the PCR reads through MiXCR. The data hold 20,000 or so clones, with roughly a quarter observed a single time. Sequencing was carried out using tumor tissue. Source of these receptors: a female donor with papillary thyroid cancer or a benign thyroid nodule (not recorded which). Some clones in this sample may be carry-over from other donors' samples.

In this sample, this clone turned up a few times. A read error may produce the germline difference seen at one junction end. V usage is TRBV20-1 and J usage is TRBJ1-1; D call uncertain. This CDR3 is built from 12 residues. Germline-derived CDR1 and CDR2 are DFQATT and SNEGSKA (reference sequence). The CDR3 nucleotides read TGCAGTGCTAGAGGCGCCATGGCTGAATCTTTCTTT. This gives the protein CSARGAMAESFF.

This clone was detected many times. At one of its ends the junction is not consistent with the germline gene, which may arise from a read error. CDR3 nucleotide sequence: TGTACCAGTTCCCTTGCGGGGGCAGATACGCAGTATTTT. Translating gives CTSSLAGADTQYF. The chain carries TRBV19 and TRBJ2-3; 7 bases agree with TRBD2. Germline CDR1 reads LNHDA; CDR2 reads SQIVND (reference sequence). The CDR3 consists of 13 residues.

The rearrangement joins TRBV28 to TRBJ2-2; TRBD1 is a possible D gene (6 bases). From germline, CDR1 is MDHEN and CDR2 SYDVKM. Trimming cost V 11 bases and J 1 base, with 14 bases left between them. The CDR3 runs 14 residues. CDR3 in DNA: TGTGCCGTCCCCGACAGGAGGAACACCGGGGAGCTGTTTTTT. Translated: CAVPDRRNTGELFF.

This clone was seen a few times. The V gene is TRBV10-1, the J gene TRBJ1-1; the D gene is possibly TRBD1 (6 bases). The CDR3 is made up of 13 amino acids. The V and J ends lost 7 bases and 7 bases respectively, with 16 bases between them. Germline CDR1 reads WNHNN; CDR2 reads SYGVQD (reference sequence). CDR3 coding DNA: TGCGCCAGCAAAAGACAGGTCGATGATGAAGCTTTCTTT. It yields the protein CASKRQVDDEAFF.

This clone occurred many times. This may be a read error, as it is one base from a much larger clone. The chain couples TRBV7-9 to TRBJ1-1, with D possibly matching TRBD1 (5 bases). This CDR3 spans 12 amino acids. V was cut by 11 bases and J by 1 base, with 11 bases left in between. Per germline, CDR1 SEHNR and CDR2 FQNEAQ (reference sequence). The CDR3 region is CAGGGTNTEAFF. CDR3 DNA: TGTGCCGGCGGAGGGACGAACACTGAAGCTTTCTTT.

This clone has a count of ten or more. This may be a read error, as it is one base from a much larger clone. This chain's CDR3 is CASSLAGAHEQYF. CDR3 sequence (DNA): TGTGCCAGCAGCTTAGCCGGGGCCCACGAGCAGTACTTC. The chain uses TRBV7-9 and TRBJ2-7, with D possibly being TRBD1 or TRBD2 (5 bases each). Trimming took 0 bases from V and 5 from J, leaving 8 bases between them. This CDR3 is built from 13 residues. The V gene's germline CDR1 is SEHNR and CDR2 FQNEAQ (reference sequence).

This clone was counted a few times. CDR3 in amino acids: CASRPGQYNEQFF. CDR3 coding DNA: TGTGCCAGCAGGCCGGGACAGTACAATGAGCAGTTCTTC. The chain has TRBV6-4 and TRBJ2-1, with 7 bases lining up with TRBD1. Germline-derived CDR1 and CDR2 are MRHNA and SNTAGT. This CDR3 is built from 13 residues. V lost 6 bases, J lost 4 bases, and 3 bases stayed unmatched.

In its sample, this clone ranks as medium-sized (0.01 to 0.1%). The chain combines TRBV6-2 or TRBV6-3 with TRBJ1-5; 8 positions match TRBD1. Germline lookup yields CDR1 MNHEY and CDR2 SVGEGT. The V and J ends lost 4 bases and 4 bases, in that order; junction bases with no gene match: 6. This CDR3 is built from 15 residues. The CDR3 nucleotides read TGTGCCAGCAGTTCTTGGGACAGGCTGAATCAGCCCCAGCATTTT. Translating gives CASSSWDRLNQPQHF.

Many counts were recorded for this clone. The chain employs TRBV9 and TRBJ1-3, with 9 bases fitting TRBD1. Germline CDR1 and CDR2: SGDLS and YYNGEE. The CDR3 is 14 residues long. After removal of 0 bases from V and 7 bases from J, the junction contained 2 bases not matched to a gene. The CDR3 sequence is CASSVGTGANTIYF. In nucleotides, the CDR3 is TGTGCCAGCAGCGTAGGGACAGGGGCGAACACCATATATTTT.

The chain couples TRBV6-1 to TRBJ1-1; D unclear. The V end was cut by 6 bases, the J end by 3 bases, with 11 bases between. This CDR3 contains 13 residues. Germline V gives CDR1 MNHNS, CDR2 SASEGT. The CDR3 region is CASSLRGDTEAFF. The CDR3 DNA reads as TGTGCCAGCAGCCTACGGGGTGACACTGAAGCTTTCTTT.

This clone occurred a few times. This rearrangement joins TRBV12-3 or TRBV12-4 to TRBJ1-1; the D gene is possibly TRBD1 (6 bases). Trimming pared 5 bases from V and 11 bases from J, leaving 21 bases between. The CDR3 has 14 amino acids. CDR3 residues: CASSPHRENNQAFF. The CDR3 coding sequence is TGTGCCAGCAGTCCACACAGGGAAAATAACCAGGCTTTCTTT.

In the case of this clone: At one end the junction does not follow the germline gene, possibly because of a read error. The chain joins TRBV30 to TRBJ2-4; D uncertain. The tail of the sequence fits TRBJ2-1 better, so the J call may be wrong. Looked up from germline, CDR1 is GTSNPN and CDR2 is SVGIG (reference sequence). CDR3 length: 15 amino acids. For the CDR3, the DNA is TGTGCCTGGAGTGTATTGCTATCATCGCGGAATGAACAGTTCTTC. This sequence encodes CAWSVLLSSRNEQFF.

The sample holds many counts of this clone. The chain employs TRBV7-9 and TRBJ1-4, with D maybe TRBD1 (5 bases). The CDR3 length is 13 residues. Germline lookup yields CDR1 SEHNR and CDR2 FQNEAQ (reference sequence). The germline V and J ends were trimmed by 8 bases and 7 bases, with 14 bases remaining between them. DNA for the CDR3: TGTGCCAGCCATGGACAATTAGGTGAAAAACTGTTTTTT. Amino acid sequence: CASHGQLGEKLFF.

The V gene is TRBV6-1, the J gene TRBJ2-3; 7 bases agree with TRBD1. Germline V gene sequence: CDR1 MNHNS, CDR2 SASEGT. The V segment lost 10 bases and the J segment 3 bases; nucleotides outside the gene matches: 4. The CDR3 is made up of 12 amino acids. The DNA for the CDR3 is TGTGCCACCGGACAGGTAACAGATACGCAGTATTTT. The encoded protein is CATGQVTDTQYF.